These 18 T cell receptor beta chains were sequenced from one sample in a study of T cell repertoires in cytomegalovirus infection. These receptors have no known antigen. TCRdb itself ran the reads through MiXCR, one entry per CDR3 protein. In the table there are 570,000 or so distinct CDR3 sequences, approximately 40% of which are singletons. The sample in question was cultured PBMCs, obtained from culture after CMV antigen stimulation. Every receptor here comes from a human donor in good health (CMV status not recorded). Some clones in this sample may be carry-over from other donors' samples.

This clonotype was recorded a few times. The chain uses TRBV19 and TRBJ2-6; D is ambiguous. Between the trimmed V and J ends, which lost 1 base and 2 bases, there was a span of 3 bases. Germline V CDR1 and CDR2: LNHDA, SQIVND (reference sequence). The CDR3 is made up of 14 amino acids. CDR3 amino acids: CASSIGPGANVLTF. The CDR3 nucleotides read TGTGCCAGTAGTATAGGACCTGGGGCCAACGTCCTGACTTTC.

A word on this clonotype: A read error may account for a junction end that differs from germline. The chain combines TRBV7-6 with TRBJ2-3; no reliable D call. The CDR3 contains 15 residues. Germline CDR1 reads SGHVS; CDR2 reads FNYEAQ. The CDR3 loop reads CATSSRVTSTDTQYF. The CDR3 coding sequence is TGTGCCACCAGCTCCAGAGTGACTAGCACAGATACGCAGTATTTT.

The chain couples TRBV4-1 to TRBJ2-5; TRBD1 or TRBD2 may be the D gene (5 bases each). The V gene's germline CDR1 is MGHRA and CDR2 YSYEKL. The CDR3 runs to 13 residues. Trimming pared 1 base from V and 5 bases from J, leaving 8 bases between. The CDR3 region is CASSQVGEETQYF. The CDR3 coding sequence is TGCGCCAGCAGCCAAGTGGGGGAGGAGACCCAGTACTTC.

The chain combines TRBV27 with TRBJ2-7; D gene unclear. From germline, CDR1 is MNHEY and CDR2 SMNVEV (reference sequence). Trimming left V 1 base short and J 6 bases short, with 10 bases between. This CDR3 comprises 13 residues. The CDR3 protein is CASSLLTTGEQYF. DNA of the CDR3: TGTGCCAGCAGTTTATTAACGACTGGCGAGCAGTACTTC.

The J gene is TRBJ2-3, the V gene TRBV19; tentatively, D is TRBD1 (6 bases). Germline assignment: CDR1 LNHDA and CDR2 SQIVND (reference sequence). V was shortened by 6 bases and J by 1 base, with 14 bases between the two germline ends. The CDR3 consists of 15 residues. This CDR3 reads CASSPRTVRTDTQYF. For the CDR3, the DNA is TGTGCCAGTAGCCCCCGGACAGTACGCACAGATACGCAGTATTTT.

Regarding this clonotype: A junction boundary mismatches the germline segment, possibly from a read error. The chain links TRBV7-2 to TRBJ1-6; D gene ambiguous. Germline V gene lookup returns CDR1 SGHTA and CDR2 FQGNSA. CDR3 length: 12 amino acids. CDR3 DNA: TGTGCCAGCAGCCACTACATTGGGCCTCTCGGCTTT. This codes for CASSHYIGPLGF.

This clonotype was seen a handful of times. The rearrangement uses TRBV10-3 and TRBJ2-7; maybe TRBD2 (5 bases). This CDR3 spans 14 amino acids. The germline CDR1 and CDR2 sequences are ENHRY and SYGVKD. The V gene lost 0 bases and the J gene lost 4 bases, with 10 bases spanning the gap. The CDR3 nucleotides are TGTGCCATCAGTGAGTCGCCGGGGAGATACGAGCAGTACTTC. Its translation: CAISESPGRYEQYF.

The rearrangement joins TRBV6-6 to TRBJ1-3; weak D call: TRBD1 (6 bases). The CDR3 runs 18 residues. Trimming pared 2 bases from V and 2 bases from J, leaving 19 bases between. Per germline, CDR1 MNHNY and CDR2 SVGAGI (reference sequence). The CDR3 is CASSYTGIGIEAGNTIYF. The CDR3, as DNA: TGTGCCAGCAGTTACACAGGGATCGGGATTGAGGCTGGAAACACCATATATTTT.

The rearrangement links TRBV14 to TRBJ2-1; D is unclear. V dropped 2 bases and J dropped 8 bases, with 16 bases sitting between them. Germline V gene lookup returns CDR1 SGHDN and CDR2 FVKESK. This CDR3 region has 15 residues. CDR3 protein: CASSQRRFSGDEQFF. CDR3 sequence (DNA): TGTGCCAGCAGCCAACGGCGCTTTAGTGGCGATGAGCAGTTCTTC.

In this sample, this clonotype turned up a few times. The genes are TRBV4-1 and TRBJ2-1; D may be TRBD1 or TRBD2 (5 bases each). The ends were cut back, 2 bases at V and 7 bases at J, with 15 bases in the middle. Germline V CDR1 and CDR2: MGHRA, YSYEKL. The CDR3 spans 15 residues. CDR3 loop: CASSQRQGRTNEQFF. The DNA for the CDR3 is TGCGCCAGCAGCCAACGGCAGGGACGTACGAATGAGCAGTTCTTC.

The chain has TRBV11-2 and TRBJ1-1; D ambiguous. Trimming shortened V by 3 bases and J by 1 base, and 12 bases separated the two germline ends. Germline CDR1 is SGHAT and CDR2 is FQNNGV. CDR3 length: 15 amino acids. CDR3: CASSFEVLGNTEAFF. Here the CDR3 DNA reads TGTGCCAGCAGCTTTGAGGTGTTGGGGAACACTGAAGCTTTCTTT.

This sequence joins TRBV10-3 and TRBJ1-2; D is possibly TRBD1 (5 bases). Looked up from germline, CDR1 is ENHRY and CDR2 is SYGVKD. The CDR3 covers 14 residues. V was trimmed by 0 bases and J by 4 bases, leaving 9 bases between them. The CDR3: CAISESPDIYGYTF. Here the CDR3 DNA reads TGTGCCATCAGTGAGTCCCCGGACATCTATGGCTACACCTTC.

The rearrangement uses TRBV23-1 and TRBJ2-1; D possibly matches TRBD1 or TRBD2 (6 bases each). Being an ORF, TRBV23-1 has a function that is uncertain. Trimming cost V 10 bases and J 9 bases, with 25 bases left between them. The CDR3 totals 15 residues. The CDR3 DNA reads as TGCGCCACCGCAGCGGCTGGGGGGCTTGAGGGTGAGCAGTTCTTC. Protein sequence: CATAAAGGLEGEQFF.

This clonotype has just a few counts. The chain links TRBV12-3 or TRBV12-4 to TRBJ2-1; a possible D gene is TRBD1 (5 bases). The V and J ends lost 5 bases and 4 bases respectively, with 18 bases between them. The CDR3 has 16 residues. CDR3 sequence reads: CASSTRRTDNYNEQFF. The CDR3 region has the DNA TGTGCCAGCAGTACCCGCCGGACGGACAATTACAATGAGCAGTTCTTC.

The table lists this clonotype with a few counts. This sequence joins TRBV7-4 and TRBJ2-1, with 8 nucleotides matching TRBD1. With 0 bases clipped from V and 15 bases from J, the junction kept 7 bases outside the gene matches. The length of the CDR3 is 13 residues. The germline V gene encodes CDR1 SGHVT and CDR2 SQSDAQ. CDR3 in DNA: TGTGCCAGCAGCTTAGCGCGGTGGGACAGGCGGTTCTTC. Amino acids: CASSLARWDRRFF.

The CDR3 sequence: CASSLGGGGANEQFF. CDR3 DNA sequence: TGCGCCAGCAGCTTAGGGGGGGGGGGAGCCAATGAGCAGTTCTTC. This chain uses TRBV5-1 with TRBJ2-1; tentative D call: TRBD2 (7 bases). This CDR3 comprises 15 residues. Trimming left V 2 bases short and J 6 bases short, with 15 bases between. The germline CDR1 and CDR2 sequences are SGHRS and YFSETQ.

The CDR3 DNA reads TGTGCCAGCAGTTACGGGGGCGGTTATTATGAGCAGTTCTTC. Amino acid sequence: CASSYGGGYYEQFF. This rearrangement joins TRBV6-5 to TRBJ2-1; tentatively, D is TRBD1 (6 bases). V gave up 2 bases and J gave up 8 bases, with 13 bases separating them. Germline assignment: CDR1 MNHEY and CDR2 SVGAGI. The CDR3 sequence is 14 residues long.

The J gene is TRBJ1-1, the V gene TRBV7-9; D ambiguous. Germline CDR1 is SEHNR and CDR2 is FQNEAQ (reference sequence). This CDR3 spans 13 amino acids. With 3 bases removed from V and 4 bases from J, the gap between germline ends came to 9 bases. The CDR3 spells CASSLSDLTEAFF. The CDR3 DNA reads TGTGCCAGCAGCTTGAGTGATCTCACTGAAGCTTTCTTT.